Shown below are 27 T cell receptor beta chains from a single sample sequenced in a study of Graves' ophthalmopathy and Graves' hyperthyroidism. Amplified material comprised TCR beta CDR3 regions derived from RNA transcripts. Scientists carried out first-round RT-PCR using HTBI primers and then a second-round multiplex PCR. TCRdb re-derived calls from the multiplex PCR reads in MiXCR, one entry per CDR3 protein. Here the sample spans around 590,000 distinct CDR3 sequences, just under 40% being singletons. The specimen was peripheral blood or thyroid tissue (not recorded which). Every receptor here comes from an adult man with Graves' hyperthyroidism.

CDR3 bases: TGTGCCAGCAGTGATATGGAGGGACAGGGAAGTGGAAAACTGTTTTTT. It specifies CASSDMEGQGSGKLFF. The chain employs TRBV2 and TRBJ1-4, with 9 nucleotides matching TRBD1. The CDR3 spans 16 residues. J was trimmed by 10 bases and V by 3 bases; bases with no gene match: 12. Looked up from germline, CDR1 is SNHLY and CDR2 is FYNNEI. Looking up the rest from reference TRBV2 and TRBJ1-4 gives the full variable domain: EPEVTQTPSHQVTQMGQEVILRCVPISNHLYFYWYRQILGQKVEFLVSFYNNEISEKSEIFDDQFSVERPDGSNFTLKIRSTKLEDSAMYFCASSDMEGQGSGKLFFGSGTQLSVL.

This clonotype was counted many times. The J gene is TRBJ1-2, the V gene TRBV12-3 or TRBV12-4; D is undetermined. Trimming stripped 1 base from V and 7 bases from J, with 7 bases between. The CDR3 runs 12 residues. CDR3 sequence reads: CASSLDYSGYTF. The CDR3 nucleotides read TGTGCCAGCAGTTTAGATTACAGTGGCTACACCTTC.

The count of this clonotype is one. The chain has TRBV29-1 and TRBJ1-4; TRBD1 might be the D (6 bases). The V gene's germline CDR1 is SQVTM and CDR2 ANQGSEA. Trimming shortened V by 8 bases and J by 8 bases, and 9 bases separated the two germline ends. CDR3 length: 10 residues. DNA of the CDR3: TGCAGCCACGACAGGGAAAAACTGTTTTTT. Protein: CSHDREKLFF.

The chain is built from TRBV19 and TRBJ1-1; perhaps TRBD1 as D (5 bases). Trimming stripped 2 bases from V and 3 bases from J, with 16 bases between. The germline V gene has CDR1 LNHDA and CDR2 SQIVND (reference sequence). The CDR3 has 16 amino acids. Here the CDR3 reads CASSIWGGGKDTEAFF. The CDR3, as DNA: TGTGCCAGTAGTATATGGGGGGGGGGAAAGGACACTGAAGCTTTCTTT.

This clonotype showed up many times. The rearrangement joins TRBV28 to TRBJ2-7; maybe TRBD2 (5 bases). CDR1 and CDR2 from the germline V gene are MDHEN and SYDVKM. The CDR3 totals 11 residues. Trimming took off 8 bases at V and 6 bases at J, with 11 bases between the two ends. As DNA, the CDR3 is TGTGCCAGCCATCGACGGGGCGAGCAGTACTTC. Its translation: CASHRRGEQYF. Full variable domain (missing parts from reference TRBV28 and TRBJ2-7): DVKVTQSSRYLVKRTGEKVFLECVQDMDHENMFWYRQDPGLGLRLIYFSYDVKMKEKGDIPEGYSVSREKKERFSLILESASTNQTSMYLCASHRRGEQYFGPGTRLTVT.

This clonotype was observed at least ten times. The chain carries TRBV29-1 and TRBJ1-2; D uncertain. CDR1 and CDR2 from the germline V gene are SQVTM and ANQGSEA. The ends were cut back, 3 bases at V and 8 bases at J, with 7 bases in the middle. This CDR3 is 10 amino acids long. The CDR3 loop is CSVERQGYTF. In DNA form, the CDR3 reads TGCAGCGTTGAGAGGCAAGGCTACACCTTC.

The table lists this clonotype with a few counts. The chain carries TRBV29-1 and TRBJ2-3, with 9 bases identical to TRBD2. Trimming at V came to 6 bases and at J to 0 bases, leaving 4 bases not matched to a gene. Germline V gives CDR1 SQVTM, CDR2 ANQGSEA. This CDR3 is built from 14 residues. CDR3 DNA: TGCAGCGTGTATACTAGCGGGAGCACAGATACGCAGTATTTT. Translated, it gives CSVYTSGSTDTQYF.

Note on this clonotype: The missing conserved phenylalanine or tryptophan at the end of this CDR3 makes a read error likely. The limits of the CDR3 on the DNA are not certain, so only TCRdb's listed CDR3 is given. The chain has TRBV2 and TRBJ2-7; the tabulated D call, TRBD1, remains unverified against the DNA. CDR1 is SNHLY, CDR2 FYNNEI, per germline. The CDR3 contains 8 residues when both ends are counted. CDR3 region: CASSEADR.

CDR3 in amino acids: CASSEGREGQTQYF. CDR3 nucleotide sequence: TGTGCCAGCAGTGAGGGTCGGGAAGGCCAGACCCAGTACTTC. This chain uses TRBV2 with TRBJ2-5, with D perhaps matching TRBD2 (5 bases). The V gene's germline CDR1 is SNHLY and CDR2 FYNNEI. CDR3 size: 14 residues. V was clipped by 3 bases and J by 6 bases, with 14 bases between them.

The rearrangement links TRBV7-9 to TRBJ2-1, with 7 bases that match TRBD2. V trimming: 3 bases; J trimming: 5 bases; junction bases outside the gene matches: 4. CDR3 length: 14 amino acids. Germline-derived CDR1 and CDR2 are SEHNR and FQNEAQ (reference sequence). The CDR3 DNA follows: TGTGCCAGCAGCTTCCGGGACTACGACAATGAGCAGTTCTTC. Its translation is CASSFRDYDNEQFF.

The V and J genes are TRBV5-8 and TRBJ2-7, with 10 bases fitting TRBD1. Germline V CDR1 and CDR2: SGHTS, YDEGEE. CDR3 length equals 15 residues. V trimming: 4 bases; J trimming: 6 bases; junction bases outside the gene matches: 10. The CDR3 protein is CASSPPGTGDREQYF. As DNA, the CDR3 is TGTGCCAGCAGCCCGCCCGGGACAGGGGACCGCGAGCAGTACTTC.

This clonotype was seen many times. The chain employs TRBV25-1 and TRBJ1-6; D might be TRBD1 (6 bases). The CDR3 has 15 residues. Trimming took off 1 base at V and 7 bases at J, with 11 bases between the two ends. The germline V gene encodes CDR1 MGHDK and CDR2 SYGVNS. The CDR3 reads CASSEWGGGNSPLHF. Here the CDR3 DNA reads TGTGCCAGCAGTGAATGGGGGGGCGGCAATTCACCCCTCCACTTT.

This clonotype was recorded at least ten times. The rearrangement uses TRBV7-2 and TRBJ2-2, with D tentatively TRBD1 (5 bases). V lost 1 base and J lost 11, with 17 bases in between. Germline loops: CDR1 SGHTA, CDR2 FQGNSA. The CDR3 is 15 residues long. CDR3 in amino acids: CASSLVGLERNELFF. The DNA of the CDR3 is TGTGCCAGCAGCTTAGTGGGGCTAGAGAGAAACGAGCTGTTTTTT.

Turning to this clonotype: A much larger clone differs from this one at a single base, so this may be a read error. The rearrangement links TRBV6-5 to TRBJ2-7; the D is unclear. Germline-derived CDR1 and CDR2 are MNHEY and SVGAGI. The CDR3 extends over 11 amino acids. This CDR3 reads CASSWSDEQCF. The CDR3 DNA follows: TGTGCCAGCAGTTGGAGCGACGAGCAGTGCTTC.

The rearrangement uses TRBV19 and TRBJ1-6, with 8 bases identical to TRBD1. Germline V CDR1 and CDR2: LNHDA, SQIVND (reference sequence). V lost 5 bases and J lost 14; bases outside the gene matches: 14. This CDR3 spans 15 amino acids. The DNA for the CDR3 is TGTGCCAGTAGTGCAACCGACAGGGGAAGTCACTCCCTCCACTTT. Translating it yields CASSATDRGSHSLHF.

The chain combines TRBV7-6 with TRBJ2-5; 8 bases are a match to TRBD1. Germline V CDR1 and CDR2: SGHVS, FNYEAQ. The J segment lost 5 bases and the V segment lost 1 base, leaving 12 bases of the junction unmatched. This CDR3 has 17 amino acids. The CDR3: CASSLGTGRKLVETQYF. The CDR3 DNA is TGTGCCAGCAGCTTAGGGACAGGGAGGAAGCTGGTCGAGACCCAGTACTTC.

This clonotype occurred many times. The rearrangement uses TRBV27 and TRBJ1-4; the D gene is possibly TRBD1 (5 bases). The CDR3 is 16 residues long. Germline CDR1 MNHEY, CDR2 SMNVEV (reference sequence). V lost 4 bases and J lost 2, with 14 bases in between. CDR3: CASSSWGRGTNEKLFF. The CDR3, as DNA: TGTGCCAGCAGTTCGTGGGGACGGGGCACTAATGAAAAACTGTTTTTT.

Many counts were recorded for this clonotype. The V call is TRBV19, the J call TRBJ1-2, with D possibly being TRBD1 (5 bases). Germline V gene lookup returns CDR1 LNHDA and CDR2 SQIVND (reference sequence). Trimming took 7 bases from V and 4 from J, leaving 25 bases between them. The CDR3 runs 17 residues. The CDR3 DNA reads TGTGCCAGTACCGTTCAGGGACGTCGAGACGGACGCTATGGCTACACCTTC. Its translation is CASTVQGRRDGRYGYTF. The full variable domain, its missing parts supplied by reference TRBV19 and TRBJ1-2, is DGGITQSPKYLFRKEGQNVTLSCEQNLNHDAMYWYRQDPGQGLRLIYYSQIVNDFQKGDIAEGYSVSREKKESFPLTVTSAQKNPTAFYLCASTVQGRRDGRYGYTFGSGTRLTVV.

This clonotype was observed many times. This rearrangement joins TRBV20-1 to TRBJ2-5, with D uncertain. The length of the CDR3 is 13 residues. Trimming pared 4 bases from V and 2 bases from J, leaving 11 bases between. Per the germline V gene, CDR1 is DFQATT and CDR2 is SNEGSKA (reference sequence). The CDR3 loop is CSATRLLQETQYF. Written as DNA, the CDR3 is TGCAGTGCTACTCGCCTACTACAAGAGACCCAGTACTTC.

The chain has TRBV11-1 and TRBJ2-5, with D unresolved. The germline CDR1 and CDR2 sequences are SGHAT and FQDESV (reference sequence). The CDR3 runs to 14 residues. The V and J ends lost 6 bases and 1 base respectively, with 12 bases between them. The chain's CDR3 is CASRRRPSQETQYF. CDR3 nucleotide sequence: TGTGCCAGCAGGCGGCGCCCAAGCCAAGAGACCCAGTACTTC.

J is TRBJ2-1 and V is TRBV2; no firm D call. Trimming took 3 bases from V and 12 from J, leaving 12 bases between them. CDR1 and CDR2 from the germline V gene are SNHLY and FYNNEI. CDR3 length: 12 residues. The CDR3 spells CASSDGRDTQFF. The DNA for the CDR3 is TGTGCCAGCAGTGACGGCCGAGATACGCAGTTCTTC.

The rearrangement links TRBV29-1 to TRBJ2-7; tentative D call: TRBD2 (5 bases). CDR3 length equals 12 residues. Trimming removed 0 bases from V and 7 bases from J, with 10 bases in between. Germline V gene lookup returns CDR1 SQVTM and CDR2 ANQGSEA. CDR3 amino acids: CSVEDRGLEQYF. CDR3 DNA sequence: TGCAGCGTTGAAGATCGAGGGTTGGAGCAGTACTTC.

The genes are TRBV7-2 and TRBJ2-5, with 8 bases lining up with TRBD2. The CDR3 is 16 residues long. Germline CDR1 and CDR2: SGHTA and FQGNSA. V gave up 6 bases and J gave up 6 bases; unmatched junction bases: 15. Here the CDR3 DNA reads TGTGCCAGCAGTCTAGCCGGACTAGCCTGGCTCAAGACCCAGTACTTC. It encodes CASSLAGLAWLKTQYF.

This clonotype showed up many times. The rearrangement joins TRBV20-1 to TRBJ1-1; maybe TRBD1 (5 bases). Germline CDR1 and CDR2: DFQATT and SNEGSKA (reference sequence). The CDR3 is 14 amino acids. Trimming took off 1 base at V and 1 base at J, with 10 bases between the two ends. CDR3 loop: CSARGGAGNTEAFF. The CDR3 bases are TGCAGTGCTAGAGGGGGCGCGGGGAACACTGAAGCTTTCTTT.

This clonotype came up many times. V usage is TRBV20-1 and J usage is TRBJ1-3, with 7 bases identical to TRBD1. J gave up 7 bases and V 0 bases, and 6 bases lay outside the gene matches. CDR1 is DFQATT, CDR2 SNEGSKA, per germline (reference sequence). The CDR3 has 14 amino acids. The CDR3 loop is CSARELTGVNTIYF. CDR3 DNA: TGCAGTGCTAGAGAATTAACAGGGGTTAACACCATATATTTT.

Many counts were recorded for this clonotype. This chain uses TRBV29-1 with TRBJ1-3; D unclear. Germline V gene sequence: CDR1 SQVTM, CDR2 ANQGSEA. Deletions cut 7 bases from V and 2 bases from J, with 6 bases between. The CDR3 spans 11 residues. CDR3 loop: CSGRAGNTIYF. The DNA of the CDR3 is TGCAGCGGGCGTGCTGGAAACACCATATATTTT.

The V gene is TRBV5-1, the J gene TRBJ2-7; TRBD2 agrees at 11 bases. The CDR3 length is 16 residues. V lost 7 bases to trimming and J lost 3 bases; unmatched junction nucleotides: 12. CDR1 is SGHRS, CDR2 YFSETQ, per germline. The CDR3 DNA is TGCGCCAGCGCACGGCGCGACACTAGCGGGGGCTACGAGCAGTACTTC. Protein product: CASARRDTSGGYEQYF.